The rows below give T cell receptor beta chains drawn from one sample of a study of OX40 agonist ivuxolimab in advanced cancers. TCRdb's table, derived via immunoSEQ multiplex PCR, lists solely in-frame clones and lacks some. The table lists 50,000 or so clones, over 65% of them singletons. The sample in question was CD4+ or CD8+ T cells sorted from blood, obtained in a trial of the OX40 agonist ivuxolimab. The receptors were sampled from an adult with an advanced solid tumor such as melanoma, head and neck, liver or kidney cancer. Both conserved end residues are part of each CDR3. A D gene is named only where the DNA matches it firmly. The size entry is marked missing in some rows and otherwise reads once, few, many or a size class.

j_gene: TRBJ1-1
v_gene: TRBV20-1
d_gene: NA
abundance: NA
CDR3nt: TGCAGTACTAAGGGGGGAAAAGCTTTCTTT
CDR3aa: CSTKGGKAFF

j_gene: TRBJ1-6
v_gene: TRBV18
d_gene: TRBD1
abundance: NA
CDR3nt: TGTGCCAGCTCACCAATGGACAGGGTCGGATCACCCCTCCACTTT
CDR3aa: CASSPMDRVGSPLHF

j_gene: TRBJ2-1
v_gene: TRBV2
d_gene: TRBD1
abundance: NA
CDR3nt: TGTGCCAGCAGCGTACAGGGGGCCGGCCACAATGAGCAGTTCTTC
CDR3aa: CASSVQGAGHNEQFF

j_gene: TRBJ1-3
v_gene: TRBV7-2
d_gene: NA
abundance: few
CDR3nt: TGTGCCAGCGGTCTTCCGGGAAACACCATATATTTT
CDR3aa: CASGLPGNTIYF

j_gene: TRBJ2-7
v_gene: TRBV2
d_gene: TRBD1
abundance: NA
CDR3nt: TGTGCCAGCAGTAGACAGGGCCCGGGGTCCTACGAGCAGTACTTC
CDR3aa: CASSRQGPGSYEQYF

j_gene: TRBJ2-1
v_gene: TRBV5-4
d_gene: NA
abundance: NA
CDR3nt: TGTGCCAGCAGCTTGGGACCAGACAATGAGCAGTTCTTC
CDR3aa: CASSLGPDNEQFF

j_gene: TRBJ2-3
v_gene: TRBV5-1
d_gene: NA
abundance: NA
CDR3nt: TGCGCCAGCAGCTTGGGGGGGCCGGAAGATACGCAGTATTTT
CDR3aa: CASSLGGPEDTQYF

j_gene: TRBJ2-3
v_gene: TRBV7-6
d_gene: NA
abundance: NA
CDR3nt: TGTGCCAGCAGCTTATCTTTCAAAGATACGCAGTATTTT
CDR3aa: CASSLSFKDTQYF

j_gene: TRBJ1-5
v_gene: TRBV30
d_gene: TRBD1
abundance: NA
CDR3nt: TGTGCCTGGAGTACAGGGGTCCCCAATCAGCCCCAGCATTTT
CDR3aa: CAWSTGVPNQPQHF

j_gene: TRBJ1-5
v_gene: TRBV6-1
d_gene: NA
abundance: NA
CDR3nt: TGTGCCAGCAGGCAGGGTACTCAGCCCCAGCATTTT
CDR3aa: CASRQGTQPQHF

j_gene: TRBJ2-2
v_gene: TRBV7-6
d_gene: NA
abundance: NA
CDR3nt: TGTGCCAGCAGGGGAGTTAGGGAGCTGTTTTTT
CDR3aa: CASRGVRELFF

j_gene: TRBJ2-1
v_gene: TRBV4-2
d_gene: NA
abundance: NA
CDR3nt: TGTGCCAGCAGCCAAGATGCCTCCCGAAATATCTATGAGCAGTTCTTC
CDR3aa: CASSQDASRNIYEQFF

j_gene: TRBJ2-5
v_gene: TRBV27
d_gene: TRBD2
abundance: NA
CDR3nt: TGTGCCAGCAGGTTTGACCGGACTAGCGGAGTGTACCAAGAGACCCAGTACTTC
CDR3aa: CASRFDRTSGVYQETQYF

j_gene: TRBJ1-5
v_gene: TRBV28
d_gene: NA
abundance: NA
CDR3nt: TGTGCCAGCAGTTCCTCCGGGGCATATAGCAATCAGCCCCAGCATTTT
CDR3aa: CASSSSGAYSNQPQHF

j_gene: TRBJ2-1
v_gene: TRBV27
d_gene: TRBD2
abundance: few
CDR3nt: TGTGCCAGCAGTAGGACTAGCGGCTACAATGAGCAGTTCTTC
CDR3aa: CASSRTSGYNEQFF

j_gene: TRBJ2-7
v_gene: TRBV5-1
d_gene: TRBD1
abundance: NA
CDR3nt: TGCGCCAGCAGCTTGGGGACAGGGGCCGAGCAGTACTTC
CDR3aa: CASSLGTGAEQYF

j_gene: TRBJ2-1
v_gene: TRBV29-1
d_gene: NA
abundance: NA
CDR3nt: TGCAGCGCTAAAGTGCGAGGGCTTCACAATGAGCAGTTCTTC
CDR3aa: CSAKVRGLHNEQFF

j_gene: TRBJ2-3
v_gene: TRBV7-3
d_gene: NA
abundance: NA
CDR3nt: TGTGCCAGCAGCTTAGGGGTGGGCCCCACAGATACGCAGTATTTT
CDR3aa: CASSLGVGPTDTQYF

j_gene: TRBJ1-2
v_gene: TRBV6-1
d_gene: NA
abundance: NA
CDR3nt: TGTGCCAGCAGTGTCCACGGAAACTATGGCTACACCTTC
CDR3aa: CASSVHGNYGYTF

j_gene: TRBJ1-2
v_gene: TRBV4-1
d_gene: NA
abundance: NA
CDR3nt: TGCGCCAGCAACCCAAGCACAGGCAGTAATAACTATGGCTACACCTTC
CDR3aa: CASNPSTGSNNYGYTF

j_gene: TRBJ2-5
v_gene: TRBV19
d_gene: NA
abundance: NA
CDR3nt: TGTGCCGGTAGTATAGGAGGGGAGGCCCAGTACTTC
CDR3aa: CAGSIGGEAQYF

j_gene: TRBJ2-7
v_gene: TRBV6-5
d_gene: NA
abundance: NA
CDR3nt: TGTGCCAGCAAAAGCAGGGCGAGCCACGAGCAGTACTTC
CDR3aa: CASKSRASHEQYF

j_gene: TRBJ2-3
v_gene: TRBV5-1
d_gene: NA
abundance: NA
CDR3nt: TGCGCCAGCAGCCCCTCGAGTCATGCGAGCACAAATACGCAGTATTTT
CDR3aa: CASSPSSHASTNTQYF

j_gene: TRBJ2-3
v_gene: TRBV5-1
d_gene: TRBD2
abundance: many
CDR3nt: TGCGCCAGCAGCTTGACTAGCGGGAGGGCAGATACGCAGTATTTT
CDR3aa: CASSLTSGRADTQYF

j_gene: TRBJ2-7
v_gene: TRBV7-9
d_gene: TRBD2
abundance: NA
CDR3nt: TGTGCCAGCAGCTCTGGGACTAGCGGGAATTTCTACGAGCAGTACTTC
CDR3aa: CASSSGTSGNFYEQYF

j_gene: TRBJ2-3
v_gene: TRBV10-1
d_gene: NA
abundance: NA
CDR3nt: TGCGCCAGCAGTGAAGGGGTTTCGAGCACAGATACGCAGTATTTT
CDR3aa: CASSEGVSSTDTQYF

j_gene: TRBJ2-1
v_gene: TRBV27
d_gene: TRBD2
abundance: few
CDR3nt: TGTGCCAGCAGTTTCCATTGGGGGGGGGAAACCTACAATGAGCAGTTCTTC
CDR3aa: CASSFHWGGETYNEQFF

j_gene: TRBJ2-5
v_gene: TRBV5-4
d_gene: NA
abundance: NA
CDR3nt: TGTGCCAGCACCACCTTAAACCGAGAGACCCAGTACTTC
CDR3aa: CASTTLNRETQYF

j_gene: TRBJ2-1
v_gene: TRBV28
d_gene: NA
abundance: NA
CDR3nt: TGTGCCAGCGCCCCACCAAGCTCCTACAATGAGCAGTTCTTC
CDR3aa: CASAPPSSYNEQFF

j_gene: TRBJ1-4
v_gene: TRBV28
d_gene: TRBD1
abundance: NA
CDR3nt: TGTGCCAGCATTCCAGGGGGAATAAGGGCAGAAAAACTGTTTTTT
CDR3aa: CASIPGGIRAEKLFF

j_gene: TRBJ2-1
v_gene: TRBV2
d_gene: NA
abundance: NA
CDR3nt: TGTGCCTCAGAGGGGGGGACCTCGGGTTACAATGAGCAGTTCTTC
CDR3aa: CASEGGTSGYNEQFF

j_gene: TRBJ2-1
v_gene: TRBV2
d_gene: TRBD2
abundance: NA
CDR3nt: TGTGCCAGCAGTGAAGTACTAGCGGACCTAGAGCAGTTCTTC
CDR3aa: CASSEVLADLEQFF

j_gene: TRBJ2-5
v_gene: TRBV11-1
d_gene: NA
abundance: NA
CDR3nt: TGTGCCAGCAGCTTCGGGGGGACCCAGTACTTC
CDR3aa: CASSFGGTQYF